The 23 T cell receptor beta chains below all came from one sample that was sequenced in a study of blood T cell repertoires in COVID-19. Using immunoSEQ multiplex PCR, the repertoire was profiled, and TCRdb retains in-frame clones only, with some absent. The data contain 90,000 to 150,000 clones, approximately 80% of them seen just once; the ten biggest clones take up over 10%. What was sequenced was peripheral blood. The source is a human donor in a cohort sampled during active COVID-19.

The chain has TRBV19 and TRBJ2-3, with 7 bases aligning to TRBD2. V lost 3 bases and J lost 0; bases outside the gene matches: 3. Germline CDR1 and CDR2: LNHDA and SQIVND (reference sequence). There are 15 residues in the CDR3. The CDR3 DNA follows: TGTGCCAGTAGTATTTGGGGGGGGAGCACAGATACGCAGTATTTT. Its protein is CASSIWGGSTDTQYF.

The V gene is TRBV19, the J gene TRBJ1-5; D not resolved. This CDR3 is built from 14 residues. Germline loops: CDR1 LNHDA, CDR2 SQIVND (reference sequence). Trimming pared 2 bases from V and 4 bases from J, leaving 9 bases between. The chain's CDR3 is CASSIREWNQPQHF. The CDR3 bases are TGTGCCAGTAGTATACGGGAGTGGAATCAGCCCCAGCATTTT.

The chain employs TRBV5-1 and TRBJ1-2; maybe TRBD1 (5 bases). In germline, CDR1 is SGHRS, CDR2 YFSETQ. The V gene lost 7 bases and the J gene lost 5 bases, with 15 bases spanning the gap. The CDR3 is made up of 13 amino acids. CDR3 sequence reads: CASGDSTVYGYTF. The CDR3 nucleotides are TGCGCCAGCGGCGACAGCACCGTATATGGCTACACCTTC. The full variable domain, rest sourced from reference TRBV5-1 and TRBJ1-2, is KAGVTQTPRYLIKTRGQQVTLSCSPISGHRSVSWYQQTPGQGLQFLFEYFSETQRNKGNFPGRFSGRQFSNSRSEMNVSTLELGDSALYLCASGDSTVYGYTFGSGTRLTVV.

CDR3 protein: CASSPYTGGPNSPLHF. DNA of the CDR3: TGTGCCAGCAGTCCTTATACAGGGGGCCCTAATTCACCCCTCCACTTT. The chain has TRBV27 and TRBJ1-6, with 9 bases identical to TRBD1. Germline V gene lookup returns CDR1 MNHEY and CDR2 SMNVEV (reference sequence). The CDR3 consists of 16 residues. V lost 5 bases and J lost 6; bases outside the gene matches: 8.

The chain uses TRBV5-4 and TRBJ2-2; the D gene is possibly TRBD1 (5 bases). Germline V gives CDR1 SGHNT, CDR2 YYREEE (reference sequence). The CDR3 totals 13 residues. Trimming removed 5 bases at V and 2 bases at J, with 7 bases between. The CDR3 loop reads CASRRTNTGELFF. The DNA for the CDR3 is TGTGCCAGCAGGCGGACAAACACCGGGGAGCTGTTTTTT.

On this clone itself: Germline and junction disagree at one end, which may indicate a read error. This chain joins TRBV7-7 and TRBJ2-5; 12 positions match TRBD2. The CDR3 extends over 18 amino acids. CDR1 and CDR2 from the germline V gene are SSHAT and FNYEAQ (reference sequence). In DNA form, the CDR3 reads TGTGCTAGCAGCTTCTCACTAGCGGGGGGTCGGCGGCAAGAGACCCAGTACTTC. This encodes CASSFSLAGGRRQETQYF.

The chain has TRBV12-3 or TRBV12-4 and TRBJ2-2; D is ambiguous. The CDR3 covers 13 residues. V lost 2 bases and J lost 6, with 7 bases in between. As DNA, the CDR3 is TGTGCCAGCAGTTTATCCATGTCCGGGGAGCTGTTTTTT. This encodes CASSLSMSGELFF.

The V and J genes are TRBV7-2 and TRBJ2-3; 11 bases agree with TRBD2. The CDR3 runs 14 residues. Germline V CDR1 and CDR2: SGHTA, FQGNSA. V shed 4 bases and J 5 bases; nucleotides not matched to a gene: 2. CDR3 in amino acids: CASSSGLAGDTQYF. The CDR3 DNA sequence: TGTGCCAGCAGCTCCGGACTAGCGGGAGATACGCAGTATTTT.

This chain connects TRBV20-1 to TRBJ2-7; 7 positions agree with TRBD1. In germline, CDR1 is DFQATT, CDR2 SNEGSKA (reference sequence). The junction had 15 bases not matched to a gene; V was cut back by 3 bases and J by 4 bases. This CDR3 is built from 16 residues. The CDR3 loop is CSASRGTGEWGYEQYF. CDR3 sequence (DNA): TGCAGTGCTAGTAGGGGAACAGGGGAATGGGGATACGAGCAGTACTTC.

The J gene is TRBJ2-7, the V gene TRBV28; TRBD1 might be the D (5 bases). Trimming pared 6 bases from V and 11 bases from J, leaving 20 bases between. The CDR3 loop spans 13 amino acids. CDR1 is MDHEN and CDR2 is SYDVKM in the germline V gene. This chain's CDR3 is CASRLIRGLGEYF. The CDR3 DNA reads as TGTGCCAGCAGGCTGATTAGGGGCCTGGGTGAGTACTTC.

The CDR3 loop is CASSQETPGLAGAYEQYF. The CDR3 DNA sequence: TGTGCCAGCAGCCAAGAAACGCCCGGACTAGCGGGGGCCTACGAGCAGTACTTC. The chain joins TRBV3-1 (or the pseudogene TRBV3-2) to TRBJ2-7; 13 nucleotides match TRBD2. J gave up 2 bases and V 0 bases, and 7 bases lay outside the gene matches. The CDR3 consists of 18 residues. Germline-derived CDR1 and CDR2 are LGHDT and YNNKEL (reference sequence).

The rearrangement joins TRBV28 to TRBJ2-3; 8 positions match TRBD2. CDR3 length equals 15 residues. With V trimmed by 5 bases and J by 1 base, 5 bases remained unmatched. Germline CDR1 reads MDHEN; CDR2 reads SYDVKM. CDR3 region: CASSPGGAGTDTQYF. Here the CDR3 DNA reads TGTGCCAGCAGTCCGGGGGGGGCGGGCACAGATACGCAGTATTTT.

V gene TRBV3-1 (or the pseudogene TRBV3-2) combines with J gene TRBJ2-7, with 8 positions matching TRBD1. The ends lost 1 base at V and 13 bases at J; junction bases unmatched: 9. Germline CDR1 LGHDT, CDR2 YNNKEL (reference sequence). The CDR3 spans 13 residues. The CDR3 DNA follows: TGTGCCAGCAGCCAAGGAGGACAGGGCGCCAAATACTTC. The encoded protein is CASSQGGQGAKYF.

The chain uses TRBV2 and TRBJ1-2; possible D gene TRBD1, 5 bases. This CDR3 comprises 16 residues. V shed 4 bases and J shed 1 base, with 16 bases lying between them. Germline V gene data show CDR1 as SNHLY and CDR2 as FYNNEI. CDR3 DNA: TGTGCCAGCAGTGTTGGAGGGGCGCATCTTAACTATGGCTACACCTTC. Translation gives CASSVGGAHLNYGYTF.

This clone was detected once. The rearrangement uses TRBV5-1 and TRBJ2-7; perhaps TRBD2 as D (6 bases). Germline loops: CDR1 SGHRS, CDR2 YFSETQ. This CDR3 is 16 amino acids long. Trimming shortened V by 0 bases and J by 2 bases, and 15 bases separated the two germline ends. The CDR3 bases are TGCGCCAGCAGCTTGGCCCTCGGGGGAGGAACCTACGAGCAGTACTTC. Protein product: CASSLALGGGTYEQYF.

This clone was counted once. The chain couples TRBV5-8 to TRBJ1-3; 7 bases are a match to TRBD1. Germline CDR1 SGHTS, CDR2 YDEGEE. The CDR3 runs to 15 residues. V shed 4 bases and J 2 bases; nucleotides not matched to a gene: 6. CDR3 residues: CASSLGGTAGNTIYF. The CDR3 DNA reads TGTGCCAGCAGCCTCGGTGGGACAGCTGGAAACACCATATATTTT. The full variable domain, its missing parts supplied by reference TRBV5-8 and TRBJ1-3, is EAGVTQSPTHLIKTRGQQATLRCSPISGHTSVYWYQQALGLGLQFLLWYDEGEERNRGNFPPRFSGRQFPNYSSELNVNALELEDSALYLCASSLGGTAGNTIYFGEGSWLTVV.

The chain employs TRBV19 and TRBJ1-3; D is unclear. The CDR3 consists of 17 residues. V was clipped by 4 bases and J by 0 bases, with 16 bases between them. Germline V gene lookup returns CDR1 LNHDA and CDR2 SQIVND (reference sequence). The CDR3 reads CASSKRSAASSGNTIYF. Written as DNA, the CDR3 is TGTGCCAGTAGTAAGAGGTCTGCGGCAAGCTCTGGAAACACCATATATTTT. Complete variable domain (other parts from reference TRBV19 and TRBJ1-3): DGGITQSPKYLFRKEGQNVTLSCEQNLNHDAMYWYRQDPGQGLRLIYYSQIVNDFQKGDIAEGYSVSREKKESFPLTVTSAQKNPTAFYLCASSKRSAASSGNTIYFGEGSWLTVV.

V gene TRBV29-1 combines with J gene TRBJ2-7; 10 nucleotides line up with TRBD1. J gave up 6 bases and V 5 bases, and 7 bases lay outside the gene matches. The CDR3 extends over 13 amino acids. From germline, CDR1 is SQVTM and CDR2 ANQGSEA. CDR3 in DNA: TGCAGCGTTCCGGGACAGGGGCTCTCCGAGCAGTACTTC. The encoded protein is CSVPGQGLSEQYF.

CDR3 amino acids: CASSQDPDSRTSGGYNEQFF. For the CDR3, the DNA is TGCGCCAGCAGCCAAGACCCAGACAGCAGGACTAGCGGGGGGTACAATGAGCAGTTCTTC. This chain joins TRBV4-3 and TRBJ2-1, with 14 positions matching TRBD2. J was trimmed by 4 bases and V by 0 bases; bases with no gene match: 11. CDR3 length equals 20 residues. The germline V gene has CDR1 LGHNA and CDR2 YSLEER.

This clone was found a few times. CDR3 loop: CASSLAGGGQPQHF. Written as DNA, the CDR3 is TGTGCCAGTAGTTTGGCAGGGGGCGGTCAGCCCCAGCATTTT. The chain has TRBV19 and TRBJ1-5; 8 bases agree with TRBD1. The length of the CDR3 is 14 residues. Germline V CDR1 and CDR2: LNHDA, SQIVND (reference sequence). V lost 5 bases to trimming and J lost 6 bases; unmatched junction nucleotides: 6.

The chain couples TRBV6-1 to TRBJ2-5; no reliable D call. The CDR3 is 16 residues long. Per germline, CDR1 MNHNS and CDR2 SASEGT. Trimming stripped 3 bases from V and 0 bases from J, with 14 bases between. CDR3 DNA sequence: TGTGCCAGCAGTGACCCCAAAGCGAGTAACCAAGAGACCCAGTACTTC. It translates to CASSDPKASNQETQYF.

About this clone: This sample includes further DNA sequences coding for the same CDR3. V usage is TRBV18 and J usage is TRBJ2-7; TRBD1 might be the D (5 bases). Germline V gives CDR1 KGHSH, CDR2 LQKENI. With 0 bases removed from V and 0 bases from J, the gap between germline ends came to 6 bases. The CDR3 runs 14 residues. As DNA, the CDR3 is TGTGCCAGCTCACCACCCCAGGGCTCCTACGAGCAGTACTTC. Translation gives CASSPPQGSYEQYF.

J is TRBJ1-2 and V is TRBV7-9; possible D gene TRBD1, 6 bases. CDR1 and CDR2 from the germline V gene are SEHNR and FQNEAQ (reference sequence). Trimming left V 2 bases short and J 8 bases short, with 12 bases between. The CDR3 has 13 residues. The CDR3 loop is CASSLLTGWGYTF. CDR3 in DNA: TGTGCCAGCAGCTTATTAACAGGGTGGGGCTACACCTTC.